The clone carrying this TCR beta chain turned up a few times. This entry comes from a study of T cells after yellow fever vaccination. Germline CDR1 SGHVS, CDR2 FNYEAQ. V shed 5 bases and J shed 8 bases, with 12 bases lying between them. The CDR3 contains 12 residues. A single record per CDR3 protein comes from TCRdb applying MiXCR to the 5' RACE reads. Of 170,000 or so distinct CDR3 sequences listed, 7% to 10% are singletons. The sequence was obtained from a man aged 18 to 29 who received the YFV17D yellow fever vaccine. This specimen was CD8+ T cells sorted from PBMCs, taken 45 days after the yellow fever booster vaccination. The chain couples TRBV7-6 to TRBJ1-1; D gene ambiguous. The CDR3: CASSPPEAEAFF. DNA of the CDR3: TGTGCCAGCAGCCCGCCCGAGGCAGAAGCTTTCTTT.